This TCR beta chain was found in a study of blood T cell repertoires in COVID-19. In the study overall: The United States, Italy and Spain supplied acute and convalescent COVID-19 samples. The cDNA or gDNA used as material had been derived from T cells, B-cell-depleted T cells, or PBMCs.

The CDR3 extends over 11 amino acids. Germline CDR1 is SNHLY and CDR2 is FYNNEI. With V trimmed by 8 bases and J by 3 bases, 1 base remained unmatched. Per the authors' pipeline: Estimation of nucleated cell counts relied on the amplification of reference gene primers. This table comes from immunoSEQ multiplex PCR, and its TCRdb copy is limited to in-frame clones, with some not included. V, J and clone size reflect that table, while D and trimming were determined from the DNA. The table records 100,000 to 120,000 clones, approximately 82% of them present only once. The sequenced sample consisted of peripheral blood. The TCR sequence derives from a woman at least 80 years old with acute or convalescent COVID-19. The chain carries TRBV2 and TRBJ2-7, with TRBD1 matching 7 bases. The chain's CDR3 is CASGTDYEQYF. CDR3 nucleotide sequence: TGTGCCAGCGGGACAGACTACGAGCAGTACTTC.